This note documents a single TCR beta chain sequence. This table comes from immunoSEQ multiplex PCR, and its TCRdb copy is limited to in-frame clones, with some not included. The sample consists of almost 40,000 clones, 75% to 85% of them appearing once. Germline values: CDR1 SEHNR, CDR2 FQNEAQ (reference sequence). The CDR3 spans 15 residues. Trimming took off 5 bases at V and 6 bases at J, with 17 bases between the two ends. These data originate in a study of T cells in localized non-small cell lung cancer. J is TRBJ2-4 and V is TRBV7-9; no definite D call. The receptor was isolated from a woman aged 40-75 years with stage II squamous cell lung carcinoma. The specimen was PBMCs, collected before any cancer treatment. The CDR3 loop reads CASSPPPRLGNIQYF. Written as DNA, the CDR3 is TGTGCCAGCAGCCCGCCCCCTCGACTGGGAAACATTCAGTACTTC.